A single sample is the source of the 13 T cell receptor beta chains below, sequenced in a study of blood T cell repertoires in COVID-19. Data came from immunoSEQ multiplex PCR; TCRdb stores just in-frame clones and leaves some out. The sample consists of 200,000 or so clones, under 90% of them appearing once. The specimen sequenced was peripheral blood. The source of these receptors is a human donor in a cohort sampled during active COVID-19.

V and J are TRBV18 and TRBJ2-2; possibly TRBD1 for D (6 bases). Trimming took 1 base from V and 4 from J, leaving 16 bases between them. The germline gives CDR1 KGHSH, CDR2 LQKENI. The CDR3 consists of 17 residues. CDR3 DNA sequence: TGTGCCAGCTCACCACGGCTGACACAGGGAAGCACCGGGGAGCTGTTTTTT. This translates into CASSPRLTQGSTGELFF.

This chain joins TRBV24-1 and TRBJ2-1; 12 bases line up with TRBD2. With V trimmed by 5 bases and J by 4 bases, 8 bases remained unmatched. Germline-derived CDR1 and CDR2 are KGHDR and SFDVKD. This CDR3 has 17 residues. CDR3 amino acids: CATSGSSGGAEYNEQFF. In DNA, the CDR3 is TGTGCCACCAGTGGTTCTAGCGGGGGGGCCGAATACAATGAGCAGTTCTTC.

The rearrangement joins TRBV18 to TRBJ1-5; 7 nucleotides line up with TRBD1. V was clipped by 0 bases and J by 4 bases; unmatched bases: 0. The CDR3 spans 14 residues. From germline, CDR1 is KGHSH and CDR2 LQKENI. In nucleotides, the CDR3 is TGTGCCAGCTCACCACCGGGACAGAATCAGCCCCAGCATTTT. Translation: CASSPPGQNQPQHF.

The CDR3, as DNA: TGTGCCATCAGTGACATTCAGACAGGGCGCCCAGATACGCAGTATTTT. This gives the protein CAISDIQTGRPDTQYF. The chain joins TRBV10-3 to TRBJ2-3, with 7 bases aligning to TRBD1. This CDR3 contains 16 residues. V was pared by 3 bases and J by 4 bases, with 10 bases of the junction left unmatched. Per germline, CDR1 ENHRY and CDR2 SYGVKD.

J is TRBJ2-1 and V is TRBV15; 9 positions match TRBD2. The J segment lost 5 bases and the V segment lost 5 bases, leaving 10 bases of the junction unmatched. CDR1 and CDR2 (germline): LNHNV, YYDKDF (reference sequence). This CDR3 is built from 16 residues. CDR3 amino acids: CATSPVPSGKHNEQFF. DNA for the CDR3: TGTGCCACCAGCCCCGTCCCTAGCGGGAAGCACAATGAGCAGTTCTTC.

V is TRBV11-2 and J is TRBJ2-7; the match to TRBD1 covers 11 bases. The CDR3 covers 13 residues. Germline CDR1 SGHAT, CDR2 FQNNGV. The ends lost 5 bases at V and 6 bases at J; junction bases unmatched: 3. The CDR3 region has the DNA TGTGCCAGCAGCCGGGACAGGGGGTCCGAGCAGTACTTC. Residues: CASSRDRGSEQYF.

This clone showed up just a few times. The V gene is TRBV5-1, the J gene TRBJ2-1; 8 nucleotides align to TRBD1. The germline V gene encodes CDR1 SGHRS and CDR2 YFSETQ. This CDR3 spans 15 amino acids. With 1 base clipped from V and 5 bases from J, the junction kept 5 bases outside the gene matches. CDR3 nucleotides: TGCGCCAGCAGCTTGAACAGGGGGACGGACAATGAGCAGTTCTTC. Residues: CASSLNRGTDNEQFF. Using reference TRBV5-1 and TRBJ2-1 for the parts outside the CDR3, the full variable domain is KAGVTQTPRYLIKTRGQQVTLSCSPISGHRSVSWYQQTPGQGLQFLFEYFSETQRNKGNFPGRFSGRQFSNSRSEMNVSTLELGDSALYLCASSLNRGTDNEQFFGPGTRLTVL.

This chain joins TRBV5-1 and TRBJ1-4; D is uncertain. Trimming stripped 0 bases from V and 7 bases from J, with 4 bases between. Germline V gene lookup returns CDR1 SGHRS and CDR2 YFSETQ. The CDR3 runs to 12 residues. Here the CDR3 reads CASSLVGEKLFF. The CDR3 DNA reads TGCGCCAGCAGCTTGGTCGGTGAAAAACTGTTTTTT.

This clone has more than one count but fewer than ten. The chain carries TRBV6-5 and TRBJ1-1, with TRBD1 matching over 7 bases. Germline CDR1 is MNHEY and CDR2 is SVGAGI. The V segment lost 5 bases and the J segment 3 bases; nucleotides outside the gene matches: 3. The CDR3 contains 13 residues. The CDR3 here is CASSRTGDTEAFF. As DNA, the CDR3 is TGTGCCAGCAGTCGTACAGGGGACACTGAAGCTTTCTTT.

The chain recombines TRBV5-5 with TRBJ2-5; weak D call: TRBD1 (5 bases). Germline CDR1 reads SGHKS; CDR2 reads YYEKEE (reference sequence). V lost 3 bases to trimming and J lost 3 bases, with 15 bases between them. The length of the CDR3 is 15 residues. This CDR3 is CASSSDPTREETQYF. Written as DNA, the CDR3 is TGTGCCAGCAGCTCCGACCCGACCAGGGAAGAGACCCAGTACTTC.

J is TRBJ1-1 and V is TRBV9; D remains ambiguous. V lost 0 bases and J lost 0, with 12 bases in between. The CDR3 covers 16 residues. Germline assignment: CDR1 SGDLS and CDR2 YYNGEE. The CDR3 DNA is TGTGCCAGCAGCGTAGGTGGCGGGTCACTGAACACTGAAGCTTTCTTT. Protein sequence: CASSVGGGSLNTEAFF.

Within the sample, this clone is medium-sized (0.01 to 0.1%). The CDR3 DNA reads TGCAGCGTTGCCAGCGGGAGGGATACGAACACCGGGGAGCTGTTTTTT. Its translation: CSVASGRDTNTGELFF. The chain links TRBV29-1 to TRBJ2-2; the match to TRBD2 covers 10 bases. Germline CDR1 is SQVTM and CDR2 is ANQGSEA. CDR3 length equals 16 residues. Unmatched junction bases numbered 5, after V lost 4 bases and J lost 0 bases.

The rearrangement joins TRBV9 to TRBJ2-3; 10 nucleotides align to TRBD1. The CDR3 contains 15 residues. Losses at the gene ends were 3 bases for V and 1 base for J; bases not matched to a gene: 2. Germline CDR1 reads SGDLS; CDR2 reads YYNGEE. CDR3 protein: CASSETGGGTDTQYF. In DNA, the CDR3 is TGTGCCAGCAGCGAGACAGGGGGCGGCACAGATACGCAGTATTTT.